The sequence of this TCR beta chain was determined in a study of blood T cell repertoires in COVID-19. As for the study in general: Samples taken during acute and convalescent COVID-19 were collected in the United States, Italy and Spain.

In the original processing: The authors estimated nucleated cell counts from reference gene primer amplification. The data were produced by immunoSEQ multiplex PCR, yet TCRdb's version contains in-frame clones alone and is incomplete. The V and J calls and the clone size are those of that table, but D and trimming were determined from the DNA. The repertoire holds around 87,000 clones, roughly three quarters seen once, with approximately 10% in the top ten. A few counts support this clone. Trimming left V 1 base short and J 4 bases short, with 7 bases between. This CDR3 spans 13 amino acids. The V gene's germline CDR1 is SGHTA and CDR2 FQGNSA.

Sequencing was carried out using peripheral blood. The receptor comes from a woman of 80 years or more with acute or convalescent COVID-19. This sequence joins TRBV7-2 and TRBJ1-1; no reliable D call. CDR3 loop: CASSLGSVTEAFF. CDR3 nucleotide sequence: TGTGCCAGCAGCTTAGGTTCGGTCACTGAAGCTTTCTTT.